This T cell receptor beta chain emerged from a study of blood T cell repertoires in COVID-19. The count of this clone is one. Original methodology: Estimation of nucleated cell counts relied on the amplification of reference gene primers. Repertoires were generated with immunoSEQ multiplex PCR, while TCRdb's copy carries only in-frame clones and drops some. V and J calls and clone size are as listed in that table; D and trimming were resolved from the DNA. The sample includes about 320,000 clones, 85% to 90% seen only once; the top ten take 10%. Germline CDR1 reads PRHDT; CDR2 reads FYEKMQ (reference sequence). The CDR3 contains 14 residues. Between the trimmed V and J ends, which lost 3 bases and 4 bases, there was a span of 12 bases. Symptom resolution, clearance, or two negative PCRs marked donors in Cohort 3 as recovered.

This sequence joins TRBV13 and TRBJ1-1; D uncertain. The sequenced sample consisted of PBMCs or T cells enriched from blood (not recorded which). The TCR sequence derives from a young woman who had recovered from COVID-19. Written as DNA, the CDR3 is TGTGCCAGCAGCTTTGGGCGCAGGCCCACTGAAGCTTTCTTT. Its protein is CASSFGRRPTEAFF.